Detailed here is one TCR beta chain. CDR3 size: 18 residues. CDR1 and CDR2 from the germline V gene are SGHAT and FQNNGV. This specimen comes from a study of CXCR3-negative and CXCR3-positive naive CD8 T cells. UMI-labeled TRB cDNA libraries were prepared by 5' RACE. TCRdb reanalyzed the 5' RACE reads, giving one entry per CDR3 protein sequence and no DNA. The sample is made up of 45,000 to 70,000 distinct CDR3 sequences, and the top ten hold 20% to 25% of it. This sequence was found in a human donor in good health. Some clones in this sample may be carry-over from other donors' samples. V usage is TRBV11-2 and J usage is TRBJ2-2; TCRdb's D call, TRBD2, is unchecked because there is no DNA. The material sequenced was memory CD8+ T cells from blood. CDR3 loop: CASSLDGLAPTNTGELFF. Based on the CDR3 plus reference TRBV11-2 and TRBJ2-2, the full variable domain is EAGVAQSPRYKIIEKRQSVAFWCNPISGHATLYWYQQILGQGPKLLIQFQNNGVVDDSQLPKDRFSAERLKGVDSTLKIQPAKLEDSAVYLCASSLDGLAPTNTGELFFGEGSRLTVL.